Listed below are T cell receptor beta chains from one sample, sequenced in a study of CD8+CD57+ T cells in acquired aplastic anemia. From the reads, TCRdb called clonotypes with MiXCR, one entry per CDR3 protein. Among roughly 260,000 distinct CDR3 sequences, around 46% were seen once, and the ten largest hold approximately 8%. Sequenced input: sorted CD4+, CD8+, or CD8+CD57+ T cells (not recorded which) from PBMCs. The source of these receptors is a human donor with aplastic anemia. CDR3s include the opening cysteine and the closing phenylalanine or tryptophan. The D gene is left open where the match is weak. A row's size may be missing; if present it is once, few, many or a size class.

V gene: TRBV5-5; clone size: few; D gene: -; J gene: TRBJ1-5; CDR3 DNA: TGTGCCAGCAGCTTGGCCGGGGTTAGCAATCAGCCCCAGCATTTT; CDR3 protein: CASSLAGVSNQPQHF
V gene: TRBV7-9; clone size: many; D gene: -; J gene: TRBJ2-5; CDR3 DNA: TGTGCCAGCAGCTTAGTCGACGCGCGGGGCGAAGAGACCCAGTACTTC; CDR3 protein: CASSLVDARGEETQYF
V gene: TRBV19; clone size: many; D gene: -; J gene: TRBJ2-7; CDR3 DNA: TGTGCCAGTAGCCGCGGTGGCGGGCGCGAGCAGTACTTC; CDR3 protein: CASSRGGGREQYF
V gene: TRBV6-1; clone size: -; D gene: -; J gene: TRBJ1-6; CDR3 DNA: TGTGCCAGCAGTGAAGTGGAGGGGACAAGGGCGCGGGCACCCCTCCACTTT; CDR3 protein: CASSEVEGTRARAPLHF
V gene: TRBV14; clone size: many; D gene: TRBD1; J gene: TRBJ2-7; CDR3 DNA: TGTGCCAGCAGCCAAGATATGCGACAGGGGGTCTACGAGCAGTACTTC; CDR3 protein: CASSQDMRQGVYEQYF
V gene: TRBV5-6; clone size: once; D gene: -; J gene: TRBJ2-4; CDR3 DNA: TGTGCCAGCAGCCAAAGTCTAAGGCTAGGCATTCAGTACTTC; CDR3 protein: CASSQSLRLGIQYF
V gene: TRBV5-1; clone size: -; D gene: -; J gene: TRBJ1-1; CDR3 DNA: TGCGCCAGCAGTGAATTCGGGGAAGCTTTCTTT; CDR3 protein: CASSEFGEAFF
V gene: TRBV7-9; clone size: many; D gene: -; J gene: TRBJ1-6; CDR3 DNA: TGTGCCAGCAGCCCCACCCGCGAGGGCGGGAGATCACCCCTCCACTTT; CDR3 protein: CASSPTREGGRSPLHF
V gene: TRBV24-1; clone size: many; D gene: -; J gene: TRBJ2-1; CDR3 DNA: TGTGCCACCAGGGGGGCAGGGTCCAATGAGCAGTTCTTC; CDR3 protein: CATRGAGSNEQFF
V gene: TRBV30; clone size: few; D gene: -; J gene: TRBJ1-4; CDR3 DNA: TGTGCCTCCTCGGCGTCAACTAATGAAAAACTGTTTTTT; CDR3 protein: CASSASTNEKLFF
V gene: TRBV9; clone size: -; D gene: -; J gene: TRBJ1-1; CDR3 DNA: TGTGCCAGCAGCGGGACAGAGAACACTGAAGCCTTCTTT; CDR3 protein: CASSGTENTEAFF
V gene: TRBV19; clone size: -; D gene: TRBD1; J gene: TRBJ1-2; CDR3 DNA: TGTGCCAGTAGTTTCCCCGGGACAGAGTATGATGGCTACACCTTC; CDR3 protein: CASSFPGTEYDGYTF
V gene: TRBV19; clone size: -; D gene: TRBD2; J gene: TRBJ2-2; CDR3 DNA: TGTGCCAGTAGTATAAGCGGGGAAGGCGGGGAGCTGTTTTTT; CDR3 protein: CASSISGEGGELFF
V gene: TRBV7-9; clone size: -; D gene: TRBD1; J gene: TRBJ1-1; CDR3 DNA: TGTGCCAGCAGCCCCCGACAGGGGAGTCCTGAAGCTTTCTTT; CDR3 protein: CASSPRQGSPEAFF
V gene: TRBV29-1; clone size: -; D gene: -; J gene: TRBJ1-1; CDR3 DNA: TGCAGCGTTGTTTGGAACACTGAAGCTTTCTTT; CDR3 protein: CSVVWNTEAFF
V gene: TRBV7-3; clone size: few; D gene: -; J gene: TRBJ2-1; CDR3 DNA: TGTGCCTGGAGGAGAAAACTACAGGGATTTTACGATGAGCAGTTCTTC; CDR3 protein: CAWRRKLQGFYDEQFF
V gene: TRBV6-5; clone size: -; D gene: -; J gene: TRBJ1-3; CDR3 DNA: TGTGCCAGCAGTTACTCGCAGGGATCAAACACCATATATTTT; CDR3 protein: CASSYSQGSNTIYF
V gene: TRBV19; clone size: once; D gene: TRBD1; J gene: TRBJ2-7; CDR3 DNA: TGTGCCAGTAGTAAGGGACAGGGGACCTCCTACGAGCAGTACTTC; CDR3 protein: CASSKGQGTSYEQYF
V gene: TRBV12-3/TRBV12-4; clone size: -; D gene: -; J gene: TRBJ2-6; CDR3 DNA: TGTGCCAGCAGTCCCCCCCAGGGAGCTGGGGCCAACGTCCTGACTTTC; CDR3 protein: CASSPPQGAGANVLTF
V gene: TRBV24-1; clone size: few; D gene: TRBD1; J gene: TRBJ2-2; CDR3 DNA: TGTGCCACCAGTGATTTTGGGACAGGCGCCACCGGGGAGCTGTTTTTT; CDR3 protein: CATSDFGTGATGELFF
V gene: TRBV9; clone size: many; D gene: TRBD2; J gene: TRBJ2-7; CDR3 DNA: TGTGCCAGCAGCGTGGGACTAGGGGACTACGAGCAGTACTTC; CDR3 protein: CASSVGLGDYEQYF
V gene: TRBV13; clone size: few; D gene: TRBD1; J gene: TRBJ2-3; CDR3 DNA: TGTGCCAGCGGCTTAGGGACAGGGCCGCTAGCCACAGATACGCAGTATTTT; CDR3 protein: CASGLGTGPLATDTQYF
V gene: TRBV15; clone size: many; D gene: -; J gene: TRBJ1-3; CDR3 DNA: TGTGCCACCAGCAGGCACAGGAGCTCAGGAAACACCATATATTTT; CDR3 protein: CATSRHRSSGNTIYF
V gene: TRBV6-2/TRBV6-3; clone size: once; D gene: -; J gene: TRBJ2-1; CDR3 DNA: TGTGCCAGCAGTTACTCGAGTACGCGTGAGCAGTTCTTC; CDR3 protein: CASSYSSTREQFF
V gene: TRBV29-1; clone size: -; D gene: -; J gene: TRBJ2-7; CDR3 DNA: TGCAGCGTTCTACCGGGCGGTAACGAGCAGTACTTC; CDR3 protein: CSVLPGGNEQYF
V gene: TRBV20-1; clone size: -; D gene: -; J gene: TRBJ2-2; CDR3 DNA: TGCAGTGCTAGAGATACGGGCGGGGAGCTGTTTTTT; CDR3 protein: CSARDTGGELFF
V gene: TRBV7-9; clone size: -; D gene: TRBD2; J gene: TRBJ2-3; CDR3 DNA: TGTGCCAGCAGCTTACTCGGGGGGACCACAGATACGCAGTATTTT; CDR3 protein: CASSLLGGTTDTQYF
V gene: TRBV7-9; clone size: -; D gene: TRBD1; J gene: TRBJ2-7; CDR3 DNA: TGTGCCAGCAGCATAACCGGGACAGGGGGCTACGAGCAGTACTTC; CDR3 protein: CASSITGTGGYEQYF
V gene: TRBV13; clone size: few; D gene: -; J gene: TRBJ1-1; CDR3 DNA: TGTGCCAGCAGCTTCGGGACCCTTGAAGCTTTCTTT; CDR3 protein: CASSFGTLEAFF
V gene: TRBV2; clone size: -; D gene: -; J gene: TRBJ1-1; CDR3 DNA: TGTGCCAGCAGTGAAGGGCGGGGTGGCGCTGAAGCTTTCTTT; CDR3 protein: CASSEGRGGAEAFF
V gene: TRBV6-6; clone size: many; D gene: -; J gene: TRBJ1-1; CDR3 DNA: TGTGCCAGCAGTTACTTAGTCGGGACGAACACTGAAGCTTTCTTT; CDR3 protein: CASSYLVGTNTEAFF
V gene: TRBV15; clone size: -; D gene: TRBD1; J gene: TRBJ1-1; CDR3 DNA: TGTGCCGCCAGCAGAGGGGCAGGGGGCTACACTGAAGCTTTCTTT; CDR3 protein: CAASRGAGGYTEAFF
V gene: TRBV5-1; clone size: many; D gene: -; J gene: TRBJ1-5; CDR3 DNA: TGCGCCAGCAGCTTGGAGGGCCACGGCAATCAGCCCCAGCATTTT; CDR3 protein: CASSLEGHGNQPQHF
V gene: TRBV24-1; clone size: -; D gene: TRBD1; J gene: TRBJ1-5; CDR3 DNA: TGTGCCACCAGTGACCCTGGACAGGGAAGTCAGCCCCAGCATTTT; CDR3 protein: CATSDPGQGSQPQHF
V gene: TRBV25-1; clone size: few; D gene: -; J gene: TRBJ1-2; CDR3 DNA: TGTGCCAGCAGTGAAGTATCTGGCTACACCTTC; CDR3 protein: CASSEVSGYTF
V gene: TRBV5-1; clone size: -; D gene: -; J gene: TRBJ2-3; CDR3 DNA: TGCGCCAGCAGCTCCTCCGGGACAAACACAGATACGCAGTATTTT; CDR3 protein: CASSSSGTNTDTQYF
V gene: TRBV7-3; clone size: few; D gene: -; J gene: TRBJ2-1; CDR3 DNA: TGTGCCAGCAGCTTAGGGCAGGGGATTCCCTACAATGAGCAGTTCTTC; CDR3 protein: CASSLGQGIPYNEQFF
V gene: TRBV19; clone size: once; D gene: TRBD1; J gene: TRBJ2-7; CDR3 DNA: TGTGCCAGTAGCTTGACAGGGCCCTACGAGCAGTACTTC; CDR3 protein: CASSLTGPYEQYF
V gene: TRBV20-1; clone size: -; D gene: TRBD2; J gene: TRBJ2-1; CDR3 DNA: TGCAGTGCTAGGAAACTAGCGGGGGACTACAATGAGCAGTTCTTC; CDR3 protein: CSARKLAGDYNEQFF
V gene: TRBV15; clone size: once; D gene: -; J gene: TRBJ2-7; CDR3 DNA: TGTGCCACCCGTGCCGGGACACATATTTACGAGCAGTACTTC; CDR3 protein: CATRAGTHIYEQYF
V gene: TRBV7-9; clone size: many; D gene: -; J gene: TRBJ2-1; CDR3 DNA: TGTGCCAGCAGCTCCCGCGGGTCAGGGGCGCTGTGGAATGAGCAGTTCTTC; CDR3 protein: CASSSRGSGALWNEQFF
V gene: TRBV7-9; clone size: few; D gene: -; J gene: TRBJ2-5; CDR3 DNA: TGTGCCAGCAGCTTGTTCGGAGAGACCCAGTACTTC; CDR3 protein: CASSLFGETQYF
V gene: TRBV6-5; clone size: -; D gene: -; J gene: TRBJ2-7; CDR3 DNA: TGTGCCAGCAGCTTAGGTGAACTATCGGACGAGCAGTACTTC; CDR3 protein: CASSLGELSDEQYF
V gene: TRBV20-1; clone size: many; D gene: TRBD1; J gene: TRBJ1-1; CDR3 DNA: TGCAGTGCTAGAGTCACACCCGCGACAGGGGCGTACACTGAAGCTTTCTTT; CDR3 protein: CSARVTPATGAYTEAFF
V gene: TRBV6-1; clone size: -; D gene: -; J gene: TRBJ1-6; CDR3 DNA: TGTGCCAGCCAGACGGAAGAGGACTCACCCCTCCACTTT; CDR3 protein: CASQTEEDSPLHF
V gene: TRBV2; clone size: -; D gene: TRBD1; J gene: TRBJ1-2; CDR3 DNA: TGTGCCAGCAGTGCCGGGACAGGGGAGGTAGGCTATGGCTACACCTTC; CDR3 protein: CASSAGTGEVGYGYTF
V gene: TRBV4-2; clone size: few; D gene: -; J gene: TRBJ1-5; CDR3 DNA: TGTGCCAGCAGCCAAGCTGTTTTGGGCAATCAGCCCCAGCATTTT; CDR3 protein: CASSQAVLGNQPQHF